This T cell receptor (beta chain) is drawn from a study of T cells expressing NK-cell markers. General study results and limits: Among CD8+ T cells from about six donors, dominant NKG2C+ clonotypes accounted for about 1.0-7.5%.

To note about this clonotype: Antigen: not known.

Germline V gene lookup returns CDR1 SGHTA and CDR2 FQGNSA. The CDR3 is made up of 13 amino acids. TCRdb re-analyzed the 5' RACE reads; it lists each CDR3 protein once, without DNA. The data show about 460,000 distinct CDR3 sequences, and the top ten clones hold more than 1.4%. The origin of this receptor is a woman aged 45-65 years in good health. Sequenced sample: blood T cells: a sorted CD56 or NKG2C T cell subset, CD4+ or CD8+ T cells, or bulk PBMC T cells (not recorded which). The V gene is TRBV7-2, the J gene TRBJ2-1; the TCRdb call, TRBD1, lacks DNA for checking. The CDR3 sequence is CASSVLDGTEQFF.